The 24 T cell receptor beta chains reported below all come from one sample, sequenced in a study of T cell changes during pregnancy in multiple sclerosis. The table came from immunoSEQ multiplex PCR; TCRdb's copy has only in-frame clones and leaves some out. This table holds under 50,000 clones, approximately 89% found once. Sequencing was performed on CD8+ T cells from peripheral blood mononuclear cells, taken in the second trimester of pregnancy. Source of these receptors: a female donor with multiple sclerosis, enrolled in a pregnancy study.

V usage is TRBV7-8 and J usage is TRBJ2-1; 10 bases map to TRBD2. The germline V gene has CDR1 SGHVS and CDR2 FQNEAQ. The CDR3 runs to 16 residues. V gave up 0 bases and J gave up 7 bases; unmatched junction bases: 6. The CDR3 protein is CASSLAASGGINEQFF. In DNA form, the CDR3 reads TGTGCCAGCAGCTTAGCGGCTAGCGGGGGAATAAATGAGCAGTTCTTC.

V is TRBV15 and J is TRBJ2-7; 10 bases align to TRBD2. The CDR3 runs 16 residues. The germline gives CDR1 LNHNV, CDR2 YYDKDF (reference sequence). Unmatched junction bases numbered 4, after V lost 1 base and J lost 1 base. CDR3 coding DNA: TGTGCCACCAGCAGAGGCGGGACTAGCGTATCCTACGAGCAGTACTTC. Translation gives CATSRGGTSVSYEQYF.

The V and J genes are TRBV29-1 and TRBJ2-1, with unresolved D. The CDR3 extends over 14 amino acids. CDR1 SQVTM and CDR2 ANQGSEA come from the germline V gene. V dropped 6 bases and J dropped 2 bases, with 14 bases sitting between them. The CDR3 reads CSVAGSSTYNEQFF. The CDR3 DNA reads as TGCAGCGTCGCCGGGTCCTCAACCTACAATGAGCAGTTCTTC.

The J gene is TRBJ2-7, the V gene TRBV27, with D tentatively TRBD1 (6 bases). The CDR3 has 14 residues. V was cut by 5 bases and J by 2 bases, with 13 bases left in between. Looked up from germline, CDR1 is MNHEY and CDR2 is SMNVEV (reference sequence). The DNA for the CDR3 is TGTGCCAGCAGTACCCGGGACAACCCCTACGAGCAGTACTTC. Its protein is CASSTRDNPYEQYF.

The chain employs TRBV27 and TRBJ2-7; 10 bases are a match to TRBD2. This CDR3 region has 14 residues. Germline-derived CDR1 and CDR2 are MNHEY and SMNVEV (reference sequence). J lost 5 bases, V lost 5 bases, and 6 bases had no gene match. This CDR3 is CASSRERGGNEQYF. CDR3 sequence (DNA): TGTGCCAGCAGTAGGGAGCGGGGGGGAAACGAGCAGTACTTC.

The rearrangement links TRBV2 to TRBJ1-5; possibly TRBD1 for D (5 bases). The CDR3 extends over 17 amino acids. Per the germline V gene, CDR1 is SNHLY and CDR2 is FYNNEI. V was cut by 6 bases and J by 0 bases, with 18 bases left in between. The CDR3 region is CASSPPRGGDSNQPQHF. Written as DNA, the CDR3 is TGTGCCAGCAGCCCCCCCCGGGGGGGGGATAGCAATCAGCCCCAGCATTTT.

This clone has just one count. The chain's CDR3 is CASREDRETYEQYF. CDR3 DNA: TGTGCCAGCAGAGAGGACAGGGAGACCTACGAGCAGTACTTC. The J gene is TRBJ2-7, the V gene TRBV5-4; 8 nucleotides match TRBD1. V was pared by 5 bases and J by 2 bases, with 6 bases of the junction left unmatched. CDR1 is SGHNT, CDR2 YYREEE, per germline (reference sequence). This CDR3 has 14 amino acids.

A remark on this clone: This specimen includes other DNA sequences encoding the same CDR3. The chain has TRBV27 and TRBJ2-7, with 9 positions matching TRBD1. Trimming at V came to 3 bases and at J to 3 bases, leaving 3 bases not matched to a gene. Germline V gene data show CDR1 as MNHEY and CDR2 as SMNVEV (reference sequence). The CDR3 spans 14 residues. The CDR3 loop reads CASSFGTGLYEQYF. The CDR3 DNA reads TGTGCCAGCAGTTTCGGGACAGGGCTCTACGAGCAGTACTTC.

This sequence joins TRBV2 and TRBJ2-3; no reliable D call. Germline CDR1 and CDR2: SNHLY and FYNNEI. CDR3 length: 15 residues. The V and J ends lost 5 bases and 0 bases respectively, with 12 bases between them. CDR3 sequence reads: CASSRVSSSTDTQYF. The CDR3 DNA sequence: TGTGCCAGCAGTCGTGTCTCCTCTAGCACAGATACGCAGTATTTT.

The rearrangement uses TRBV7-6 and TRBJ1-4; no clear D gene. Germline CDR1 SGHVS, CDR2 FNYEAQ. The V and J ends lost 4 bases and 0 bases respectively, with 9 bases between them. The CDR3 length is 15 residues. The CDR3 reads CASSSDTTTNEKLFF. CDR3 nucleotide sequence: TGTGCCAGCAGCTCCGACACGACAACTAATGAAAAACTGTTTTTT.

Only one count was recorded for this clone. The V call is TRBV19, the J call TRBJ1-1; D remains unclear. The CDR3 length is 13 residues. CDR1 is LNHDA and CDR2 is SQIVND in the germline V gene (reference sequence). Between the trimmed V and J ends, which lost 4 bases and 1 base, there was a span of 7 bases. CDR3 sequence (DNA): TGTGCCAGTAGTACTACGGGGAACACTGAAGCTTTCTTT. Amino acid sequence: CASSTTGNTEAFF. Supplemented by reference TRBV19 and TRBJ1-1, the full variable domain reads DGGITQSPKYLFRKEGQNVTLSCEQNLNHDAMYWYRQDPGQGLRLIYYSQIVNDFQKGDIAEGYSVSREKKESFPLTVTSAQKNPTAFYLCASSTTGNTEAFFGQGTRLTVV.

The gene calls are TRBV19 and TRBJ2-7; D might be TRBD2 (6 bases). The CDR3 runs 16 residues. The germline V and J ends were trimmed by 2 bases and 0 bases, with 14 bases remaining between them. CDR1 and CDR2 from the germline V gene are LNHDA and SQIVND (reference sequence). The DNA of the CDR3 is TGTGCCAGTAGTATATCCTCTCGGGGGAGCTCCTACGAGCAGTACTTC. Translation: CASSISSRGSSYEQYF.

The table lists this clone with a few counts. CDR3 DNA: TGTGCCAGCAGCCAAGAGGGACAGGGGATTAATGTCGGTTCACCCCTCCACTTT. Translation: CASSQEGQGINVGSPLHF. The V call is TRBV4-2, the J call TRBJ1-6; 10 nucleotides match TRBD1. V dropped 0 bases and J dropped 9; count of bases not matched to a gene: 11. From germline, CDR1 is LGHNA and CDR2 YNFKEQ. CDR3 length: 18 residues.

The J gene is TRBJ1-1, the V gene TRBV21-1; the DNA was not used to check the table's D call, TRBD1. TRBV21-1 corresponds to a pseudogene. This CDR3 spans 19 amino acids. CDR3 DNA sequence: TGTGCCAGCAGCAACGGGGGGGACAGGGCATCGAGAAGAGGTGCTGAAGCTTTCTTT. It translates to CASSNGGDRASRRGAEAFF.

V usage is TRBV21-1 and J usage is TRBJ2-5; TRBD1, the D gene given by the table, was not confirmed from the DNA. TRBV21-1 is recorded as a pseudogene. The CDR3 covers 17 residues. The CDR3 nucleotides are TGTGCCAGCAGCAAATCCCCACAAGGGGAATCCCAAGAGACCCAGTACTTC. Amino acid sequence: CASSKSPQGESQETQYF.

V usage is TRBV7-6 and J usage is TRBJ2-7, with TRBD2 matching 12 bases. Trimming at V came to 0 bases and at J to 7 bases, leaving 10 bases not matched to a gene. This CDR3 has 17 amino acids. Germline V lookup: CDR1 SGHVS, CDR2 FNYEAQ. In nucleotides, the CDR3 is TGTGCCAGCAGCTTAGCGGGGGGACTAGCGGGCCTGAGGGAGCAGTACTTC. Amino acid sequence: CASSLAGGLAGLREQYF.

The genes are TRBV4-2 and TRBJ2-3, with 9 bases that match TRBD2. J lost 4 bases, V lost 4 bases, and 9 bases had no gene match. The CDR3 totals 16 residues. Germline CDR1 LGHNA, CDR2 YNFKEQ. The CDR3 region is CASSPVGGGVPDTQYF. CDR3 nucleotide sequence: TGTGCCAGCAGCCCCGTCGGCGGGGGGGTACCAGATACGCAGTATTTT.

The chain carries TRBV9 and TRBJ1-6, with 9 bases matching TRBD1. Trimming cost V 3 bases and J 8 bases; bases outside gene matches: 3. This CDR3 has 14 amino acids. CDR1 is SGDLS and CDR2 is YYNGEE in the germline V gene. The CDR3 protein is CASSGGTGYSPLHF. In nucleotides, the CDR3 is TGTGCCAGCAGCGGCGGGACAGGGTATTCACCCCTCCACTTT.

V gene TRBV7-9 combines with J gene TRBJ2-3; TRBD2 agrees at 13 bases. The CDR3 extends over 15 amino acids. V trimming: 4 bases; J trimming: 7 bases; junction bases outside the gene matches: 5. Germline V lookup: CDR1 SEHNR, CDR2 FQNEAQ (reference sequence). CDR3 residues: CASSSGLAGTYTQYF. CDR3 nucleotide sequence: TGTGCCAGCAGCTCGGGACTAGCGGGGACATATACGCAGTATTTT.

For this clone: A clone one base away is much larger, so this may be a read error. The chain joins TRBV11-3 to TRBJ1-1; D is ambiguous. Trimming took 2 bases from V and 1 from J, leaving 5 bases between them. CDR3 length: 13 residues. Germline-derived CDR1 and CDR2 are SGHNT and YENEEA. CDR3 protein: CASSLSGNTEAFF. The DNA of the CDR3 is TGTGCCAGCAGCTTATCAGGGAACACTGAAGCTTTCTTT. Looking up the rest from reference TRBV11-3 and TRBJ1-1 gives the full variable domain: EAGVVQSPRYKIIEKKQPVAFWCNPISGHNTLYWYLQNLGQGPELLIRYENEEAVDDSQLPKDRFSAERLKGVDSTLKIQPAELGDSAVYLCASSLSGNTEAFFGQGTRLTVV.

The chain links TRBV7-9 to TRBJ2-7; 8 bases agree with TRBD1. After removal of 5 bases from V and 3 bases from J, the junction contained 3 bases not matched to a gene. The CDR3 length is 13 residues. CDR1 is SEHNR, CDR2 FQNEAQ, per germline (reference sequence). CDR3 residues: CASSGQGFYEQYF. The DNA of the CDR3 is TGTGCCAGCAGCGGACAGGGATTCTACGAGCAGTACTTC. Together with reference TRBV7-9 and TRBJ2-7, the CDR3 gives the full variable domain: DTGVSQNPRHKITKRGQNVTFRCDPISEHNRLYWYRQTLGQGPEFLTYFQNEAQLEKSRLLSDRFSAERPKGSFSTLEIQRTEQGDSAMYLCASSGQGFYEQYFGPGTRLTVT.

This rearrangement joins TRBV7-3 to TRBJ2-1; 9 positions match TRBD2. The CDR3 totals 19 residues. Germline CDR1 and CDR2: SGHTA and FQGTGA. J lost 2 bases, V lost 1 base, and 12 bases had no gene match. CDR3 sequence: CASSLRVAGAIEPYNEQFF. As DNA, the CDR3 is TGTGCCAGCAGCTTAAGGGTAGCGGGGGCCATCGAGCCCTACAATGAGCAGTTCTTC.

This clone was seen a handful of times. The V gene is TRBV4-3, the J gene TRBJ1-1; tentative D call: TRBD1 (6 bases). Trimming cost V 4 bases and J 5 bases, with 14 bases left between them. The CDR3 length is 14 residues. The germline CDR1 and CDR2 sequences are LGHNA and YSLEER. The CDR3 bases are TGCGCCAGCAGCCTACAGGGAGGGACAACTGAAGCTTTCTTT. Its protein is CASSLQGGTTEAFF.

This chain uses TRBV7-2 with TRBJ1-1; D might be TRBD1 (5 bases). V was trimmed by 5 bases and J by 6 bases, leaving 16 bases between them. The length of the CDR3 is 14 residues. Germline V gene lookup returns CDR1 SGHTA and CDR2 FQGNSA. Here the CDR3 DNA reads TGTGCCAGCAGCCCCAATCCGGACATTGCTGAAGCTTTCTTT. Its translation is CASSPNPDIAEAFF.